A selection of T cell receptor beta chains follows, all from one sample in a study of CD8 T cells in ankylosing spondylitis. One entry per CDR3 protein results from TCRdb running MiXCR on the 5' RACE reads. In the table there are about 450,000 distinct CDR3 sequences, roughly a quarter of which are singletons. The sequenced sample was blood, either unsorted or a sorted T cell fraction (not recorded which). The source is a male donor with ankylosing spondylitis. The CDR3 runs from the conserved cysteine through the conserved F or W. Fields, in order: V gene, J gene, D gene, clone size, CDR3 protein, CDR3 DNA. D genes are given only for firm matches. A row's size may be missing; if present it is once, few, many or a size class.

TRBV20-1,TRBJ1-1,TRBD1,few,CSAIRGTGTEAFF,TGCAGTGCTATCAGGGGGACGGGGACTGAAGCTTTCTTT
TRBV7-2,TRBJ2-7,.,.,CASSSLSYEQYF,TGTGCCAGCAGCTCCCTTTCCTACGAGCAGTACTTC
TRBV2,TRBJ2-1,TRBD1,few,CASRTTGGSNEQFF,TGTGCCAGCAGAACGACAGGGGGCTCCAATGAGCAGTTCTTC
TRBV25-1,TRBJ2-1,.,few,CASSAMRAVYNEQFF,TGTGCCAGCAGTGCAATGAGGGCAGTCTACAATGAGCAGTTCTTC
TRBV5-1,TRBJ1-2,.,.,CASLEGPQGGANYGYTF,TGCGCCAGCCTGGAGGGGCCCCAAGGGGGAGCTAACTATGGCTACACCTTC
TRBV7-2,TRBJ2-1,TRBD2,few,CASSLAATSGNEQFF,TGTGCCAGCAGCTTAGCGGCCACTAGCGGCAATGAGCAGTTCTTC
TRBV15,TRBJ2-4,.,.,CATNQKTGTIAKNIQYF,TGTGCCACCAACCAAAAAACCGGGACAATAGCCAAAAACATTCAGTACTTC
TRBV4-1,TRBJ1-5,.,.,CASSQDFGNQPQHF,TGCGCCAGCAGCCAGGACTTTGGCAATCAGCCCCAGCATTTT
TRBV5-1,TRBJ2-2,.,.,CASNSRNTGELFF,TGCGCCAGCAATTCGAGGAATACCGGGGAGCTGTTTTTT
TRBV5-1,TRBJ1-2,.,many,CASSLNGANYGYTF,TGCGCCAGCAGCTTGAACGGAGCTAACTATGGCTACACCTTC
TRBV20-1,TRBJ2-1,.,.,CSARAREFKQFF,TGCAGTGCTAGAGCCAGGGAGTTTAAGCAGTTCTTC
TRBV5-4,TRBJ2-1,.,.,CASSLREFAYNEQFF,TGTGCCAGCAGCTTGAGGGAGTTCGCCTACAATGAGCAGTTCTTC
TRBV30,TRBJ2-1,TRBD1,few,CAHSGTGRRDEQFF,TGTGCCCACTCCGGGACAGGGAGGCGGGATGAGCAGTTCTTC
TRBV20-1,TRBJ2-4,.,.,CSARTSSYNIQYF,TGCAGTGCTAGAACCTCTTCCTATAACATTCAGTACTTC
TRBV28,TRBJ2-3,TRBD1,few,CASSWDRGSTDTQYF,TGTGCCAGCAGTTGGGACAGGGGAAGCACAGATACGCAGTATTTT
TRBV27,TRBJ1-5,.,.,CASRDSPHSNQPQHF,TGTGCCAGCAGAGACAGTCCTCATAGCAATCAGCCCCAGCATTTT
TRBV12-3/TRBV12-4,TRBJ1-6,.,many,CASSPIAGDNSPLHF,TGTGCCAGCAGTCCAATCGCGGGGGATAATTCACCCCTCCACTTT
TRBV6-1,TRBJ2-7,TRBD1,.,CASSERGHQAPEQYF,TGTGCCAGCAGTGAAAGGGGGCATCAGGCCCCCGAGCAGTACTTC
TRBV27,TRBJ2-2,.,.,CASSSPGALGTGELFF,TGTGCCAGCAGTTCTCCCGGGGCCCTGGGGACCGGGGAGCTGTTTTTT
TRBV20-1,TRBJ1-1,.,.,CSARDGSPSTEAFF,TGCAGTGCTAGAGACGGCAGCCCGAGCACTGAAGCTTTCTTT
TRBV20-1,TRBJ1-1,.,.,CSARDRRMNTEAFF,TGCAGTGCTAGAGATAGGAGGATGAACACTGAAGCTTTCTTT
TRBV6-1,TRBJ1-2,TRBD1,few,CASTPAGDRSYGYTF,TGTGCCAGCACCCCCGCTGGGGACAGGAGCTATGGCTACACCTTC
TRBV7-2,TRBJ1-2,.,few,CASSLYSYGYTF,TGTGCCAGCAGCTTATACAGCTATGGCTACACCTTC
TRBV19,TRBJ1-3,.,.,CASSIGSPGNTIYF,TGTGCCAGTAGTATAGGCAGCCCTGGAAACACCATATATTTT
TRBV3-1,TRBJ1-5,.,.,CASSQGSNQPQHF,TGTGCCAGCAGCCAAGGGAGCAATCAGCCCCAGCATTTT
TRBV29-1,TRBJ2-3,TRBD2,.,CSAGLAGGSTDTQYF,TGCAGCGCCGGACTAGCGGGAGGGAGCACAGATACGCAGTATTTT